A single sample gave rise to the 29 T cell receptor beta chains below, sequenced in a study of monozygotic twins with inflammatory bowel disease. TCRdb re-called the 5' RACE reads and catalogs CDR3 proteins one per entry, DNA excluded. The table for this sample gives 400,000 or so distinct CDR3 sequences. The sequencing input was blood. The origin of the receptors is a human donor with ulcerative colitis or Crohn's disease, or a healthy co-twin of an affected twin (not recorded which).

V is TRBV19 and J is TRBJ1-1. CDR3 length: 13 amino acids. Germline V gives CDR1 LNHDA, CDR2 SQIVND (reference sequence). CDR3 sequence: CASSRWENTEAFF.

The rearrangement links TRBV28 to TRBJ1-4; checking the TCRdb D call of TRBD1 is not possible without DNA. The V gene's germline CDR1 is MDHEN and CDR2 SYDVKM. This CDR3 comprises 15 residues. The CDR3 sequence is CASRAPQGLDEKLFF. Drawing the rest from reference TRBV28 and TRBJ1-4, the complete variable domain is DVKVTQSSRYLVKRTGEKVFLECVQDMDHENMFWYRQDPGLGLRLIYFSYDVKMKEKGDIPEGYSVSREKKERFSLILESASTNQTSMYLCASRAPQGLDEKLFFGSGTQLSVL.

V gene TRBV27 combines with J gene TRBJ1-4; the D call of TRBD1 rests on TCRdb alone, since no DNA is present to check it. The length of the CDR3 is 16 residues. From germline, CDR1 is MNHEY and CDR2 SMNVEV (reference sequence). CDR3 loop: CASSFGQAGEGKKLFF.

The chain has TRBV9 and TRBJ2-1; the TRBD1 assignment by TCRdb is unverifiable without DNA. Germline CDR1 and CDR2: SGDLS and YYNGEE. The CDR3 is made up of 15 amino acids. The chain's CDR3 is CASSIAGTGNNEQFF.

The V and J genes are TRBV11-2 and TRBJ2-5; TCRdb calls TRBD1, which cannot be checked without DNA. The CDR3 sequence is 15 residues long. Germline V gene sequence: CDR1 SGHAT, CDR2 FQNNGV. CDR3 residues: CASSFTRGFAETQYF.

CDR3 in amino acids: CASSQEGMGPLGTEAFF. The chain joins TRBV4-1 to TRBJ1-1; with no DNA, the TCRdb D assignment of TRBD1 cannot be verified. The CDR3 runs 17 residues. CDR1 and CDR2 (germline): MGHRA, YSYEKL.

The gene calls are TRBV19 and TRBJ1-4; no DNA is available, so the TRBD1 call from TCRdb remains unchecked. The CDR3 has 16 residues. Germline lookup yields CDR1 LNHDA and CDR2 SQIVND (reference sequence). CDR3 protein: CASRFTGVATNEKLFF.

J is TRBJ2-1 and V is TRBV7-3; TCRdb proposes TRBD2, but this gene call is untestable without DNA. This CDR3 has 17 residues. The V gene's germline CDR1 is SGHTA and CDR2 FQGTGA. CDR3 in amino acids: CASSLNPGTSGSGEQFF.

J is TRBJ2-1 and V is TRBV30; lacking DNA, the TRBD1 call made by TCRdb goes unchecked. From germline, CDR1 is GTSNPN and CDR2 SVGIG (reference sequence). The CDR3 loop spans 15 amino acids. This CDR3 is CAGHKTGYTYNEQFF. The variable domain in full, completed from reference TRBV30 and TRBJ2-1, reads SQTIHQWPATLVQPVGSPLSLECTVEGTSNPNLYWYRQAAGRGLQLLFYSVGIGQISSEVPQNLSASRPQDRQFILSSKKLLLSDSGFYLCAGHKTGYTYNEQFFGPGTRLTVL.

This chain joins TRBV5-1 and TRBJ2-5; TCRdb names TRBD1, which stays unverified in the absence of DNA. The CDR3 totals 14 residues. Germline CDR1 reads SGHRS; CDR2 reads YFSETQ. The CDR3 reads CASSLTGRQETQYF.

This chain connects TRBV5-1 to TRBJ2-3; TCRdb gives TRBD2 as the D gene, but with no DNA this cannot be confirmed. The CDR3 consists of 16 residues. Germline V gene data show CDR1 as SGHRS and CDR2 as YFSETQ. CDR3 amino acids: CASSLRLAGGQDTQYF.

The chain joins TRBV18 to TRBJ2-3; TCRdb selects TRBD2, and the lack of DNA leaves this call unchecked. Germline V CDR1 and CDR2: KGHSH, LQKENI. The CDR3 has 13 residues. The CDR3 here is CASSRDSGDTQYF.

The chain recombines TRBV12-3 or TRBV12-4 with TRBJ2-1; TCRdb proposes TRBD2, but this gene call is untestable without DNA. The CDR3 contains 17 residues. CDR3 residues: CASSPLPTSRTGDEQFF.

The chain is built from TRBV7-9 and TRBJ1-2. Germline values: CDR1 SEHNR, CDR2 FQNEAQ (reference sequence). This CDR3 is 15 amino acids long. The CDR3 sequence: CASSLTTQTAYGYTF. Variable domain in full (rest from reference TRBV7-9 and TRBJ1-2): DTGVSQNPRHKITKRGQNVTFRCDPISEHNRLYWYRQTLGQGPEFLTYFQNEAQLEKSRLLSDRFSAERPKGSFSTLEIQRTEQGDSAMYLCASSLTTQTAYGYTFGSGTRLTVV.

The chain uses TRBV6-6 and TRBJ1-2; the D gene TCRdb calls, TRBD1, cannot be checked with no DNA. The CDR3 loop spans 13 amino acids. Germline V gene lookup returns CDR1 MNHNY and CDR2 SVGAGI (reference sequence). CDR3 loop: CASSRAGEGGYTF.

The CDR3 here is CASSLEGTRGSYNEQFF. This chain connects TRBV5-4 to TRBJ2-1; without DNA, the TCRdb call of TRBD1 cannot be checked. This CDR3 has 17 amino acids. Germline V CDR1 and CDR2: SGHNT, YYREEE (reference sequence).

CDR3 sequence reads: CASSSRSDHEQYF. V is TRBV28 and J is TRBJ2-7. CDR3 length: 13 residues. Germline V lookup: CDR1 MDHEN, CDR2 SYDVKM.

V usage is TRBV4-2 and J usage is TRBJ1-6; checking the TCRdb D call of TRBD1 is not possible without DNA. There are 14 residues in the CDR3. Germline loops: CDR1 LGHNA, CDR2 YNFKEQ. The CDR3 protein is CASSQEDRASPLHF.

The CDR3 protein is CASSLGASGEETQYF. V is TRBV5-1 and J is TRBJ2-5; TCRdb calls TRBD2, which cannot be checked without DNA. CDR3 length equals 15 residues. Germline V gene data show CDR1 as SGHRS and CDR2 as YFSETQ.

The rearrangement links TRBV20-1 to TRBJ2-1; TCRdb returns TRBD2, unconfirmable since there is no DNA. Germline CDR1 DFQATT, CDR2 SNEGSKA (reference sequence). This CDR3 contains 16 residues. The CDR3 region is CSARGVEGAGYNEQFF.

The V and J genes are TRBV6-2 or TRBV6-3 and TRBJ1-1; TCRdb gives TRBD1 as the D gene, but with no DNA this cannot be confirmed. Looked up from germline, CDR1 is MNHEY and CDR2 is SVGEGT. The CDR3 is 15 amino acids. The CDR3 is CASSDRQGANTEAFF.

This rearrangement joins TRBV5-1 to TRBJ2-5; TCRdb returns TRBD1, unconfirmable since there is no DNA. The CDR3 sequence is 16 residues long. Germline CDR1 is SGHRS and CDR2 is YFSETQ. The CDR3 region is CASSFDAGRYQETQYF.

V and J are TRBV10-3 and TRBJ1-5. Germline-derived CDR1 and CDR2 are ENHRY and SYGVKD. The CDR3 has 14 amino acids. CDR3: CAISEARAGQPQHF.

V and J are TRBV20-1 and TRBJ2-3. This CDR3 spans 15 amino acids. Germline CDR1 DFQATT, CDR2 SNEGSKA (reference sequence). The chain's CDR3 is CSARDQRRNTDTQYF.

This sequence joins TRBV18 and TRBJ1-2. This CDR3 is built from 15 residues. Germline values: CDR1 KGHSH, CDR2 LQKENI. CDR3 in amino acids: CASSPPEGSNYGYTF.

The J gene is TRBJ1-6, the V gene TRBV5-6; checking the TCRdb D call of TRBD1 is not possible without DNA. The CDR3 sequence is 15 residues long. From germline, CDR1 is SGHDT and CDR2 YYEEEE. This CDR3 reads CASSAGQGYNSPLHF.

This CDR3 is CASSLREVGPYEQYF. The chain recombines TRBV27 with TRBJ2-7. CDR1 and CDR2 (germline): MNHEY, SMNVEV (reference sequence). The length of the CDR3 is 15 residues.

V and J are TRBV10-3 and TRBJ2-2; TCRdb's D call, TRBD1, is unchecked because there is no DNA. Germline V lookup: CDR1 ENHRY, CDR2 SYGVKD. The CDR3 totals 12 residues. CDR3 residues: CATRTGAGELFF.

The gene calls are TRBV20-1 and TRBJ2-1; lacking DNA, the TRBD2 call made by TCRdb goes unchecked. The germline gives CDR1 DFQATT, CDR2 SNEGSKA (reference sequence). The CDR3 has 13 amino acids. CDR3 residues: CSGQGLAPNEQFF.